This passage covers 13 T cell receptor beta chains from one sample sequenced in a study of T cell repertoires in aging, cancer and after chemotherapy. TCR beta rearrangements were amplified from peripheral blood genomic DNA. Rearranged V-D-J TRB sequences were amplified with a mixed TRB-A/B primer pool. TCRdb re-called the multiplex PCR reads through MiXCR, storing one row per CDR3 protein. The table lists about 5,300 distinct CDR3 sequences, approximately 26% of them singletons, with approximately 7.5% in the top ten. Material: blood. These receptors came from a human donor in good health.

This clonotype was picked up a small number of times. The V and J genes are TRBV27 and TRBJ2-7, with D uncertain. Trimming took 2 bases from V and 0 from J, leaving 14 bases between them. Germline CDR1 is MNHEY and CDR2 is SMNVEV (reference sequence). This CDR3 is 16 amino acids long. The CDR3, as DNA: TGTGCCAGCAGTTTACTTCCCACGGGCCTCTCCTACGAGCAGTACTTC. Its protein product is CASSLLPTGLSYEQYF.

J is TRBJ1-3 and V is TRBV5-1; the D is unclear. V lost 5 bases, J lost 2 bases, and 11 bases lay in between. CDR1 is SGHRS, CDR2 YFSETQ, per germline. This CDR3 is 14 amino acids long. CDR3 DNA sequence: TGCGCCAGCAGGAACCCGGACCCTGGAAACACCATATATTTT. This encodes CASRNPDPGNTIYF.

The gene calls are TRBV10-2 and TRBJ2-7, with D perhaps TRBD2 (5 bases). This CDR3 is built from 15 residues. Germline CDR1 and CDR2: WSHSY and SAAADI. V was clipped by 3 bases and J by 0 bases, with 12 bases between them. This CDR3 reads CASSDRGQASYEQYF. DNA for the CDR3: TGCGCCAGCAGTGACCGGGGTCAGGCCTCCTACGAGCAGTACTTC.

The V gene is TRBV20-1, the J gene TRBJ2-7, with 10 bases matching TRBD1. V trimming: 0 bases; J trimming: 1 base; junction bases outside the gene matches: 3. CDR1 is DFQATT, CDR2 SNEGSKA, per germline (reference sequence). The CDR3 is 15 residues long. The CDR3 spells CSARDGTGDSYEQYF. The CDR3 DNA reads TGCAGTGCTAGAGATGGGACAGGGGATTCCTACGAGCAGTACTTC.

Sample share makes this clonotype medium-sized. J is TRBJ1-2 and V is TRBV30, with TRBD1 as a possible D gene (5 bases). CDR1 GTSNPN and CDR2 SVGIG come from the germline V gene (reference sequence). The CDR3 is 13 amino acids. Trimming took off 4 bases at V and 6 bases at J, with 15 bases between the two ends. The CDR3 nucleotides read TGTGCCTGGAACGCCGGAGGGGCGAATGGCTACACCTTC. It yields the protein CAWNAGGANGYTF.

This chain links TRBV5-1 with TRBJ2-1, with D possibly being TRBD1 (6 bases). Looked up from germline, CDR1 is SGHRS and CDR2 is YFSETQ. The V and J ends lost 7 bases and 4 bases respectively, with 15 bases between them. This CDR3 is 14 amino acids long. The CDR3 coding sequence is TGCGCCAGCGGCCTGGACAGAACTTACAATGAGCAGTTCTTC. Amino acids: CASGLDRTYNEQFF.

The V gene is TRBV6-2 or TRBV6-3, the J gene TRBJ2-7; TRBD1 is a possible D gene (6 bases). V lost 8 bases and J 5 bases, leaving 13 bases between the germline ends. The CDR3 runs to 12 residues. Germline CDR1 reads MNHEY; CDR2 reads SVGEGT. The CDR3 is CASLSPGDEQYF. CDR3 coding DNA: TGTGCCAGCCTCTCCCCAGGGGACGAGCAGTACTTC.

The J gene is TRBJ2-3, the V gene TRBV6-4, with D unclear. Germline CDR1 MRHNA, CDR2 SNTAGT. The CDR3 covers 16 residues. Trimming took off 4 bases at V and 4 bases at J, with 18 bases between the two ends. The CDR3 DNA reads TGTGCCAGCAGTGTACTGCCGGCTGGTGGCGCAGATACGCAGTATTTT. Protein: CASSVLPAGGADTQYF.

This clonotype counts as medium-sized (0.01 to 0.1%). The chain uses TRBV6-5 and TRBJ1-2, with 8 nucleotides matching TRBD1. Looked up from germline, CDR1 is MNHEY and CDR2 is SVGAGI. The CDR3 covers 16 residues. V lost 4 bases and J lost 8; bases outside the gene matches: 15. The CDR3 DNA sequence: TGTGCCAGCAGTTCCGTTAAGACAGGGGTCATAGGGGGCTACACCTTC. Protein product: CASSSVKTGVIGGYTF.

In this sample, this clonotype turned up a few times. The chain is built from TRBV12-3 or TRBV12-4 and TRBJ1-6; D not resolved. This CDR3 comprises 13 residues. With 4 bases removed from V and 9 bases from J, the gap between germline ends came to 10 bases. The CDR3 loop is CASSWRRVSPLHF. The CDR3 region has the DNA TGTGCCAGCAGTTGGAGAAGAGTTTCACCCCTCCACTTT.

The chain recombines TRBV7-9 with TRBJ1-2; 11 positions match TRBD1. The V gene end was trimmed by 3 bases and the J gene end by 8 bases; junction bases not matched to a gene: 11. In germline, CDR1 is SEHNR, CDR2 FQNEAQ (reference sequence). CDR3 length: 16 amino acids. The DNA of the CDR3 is TGTGCCAGCAGCTTGAAGACCGGGACAGGGGGTGACGGCTACACCTTC. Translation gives CASSLKTGTGGDGYTF.

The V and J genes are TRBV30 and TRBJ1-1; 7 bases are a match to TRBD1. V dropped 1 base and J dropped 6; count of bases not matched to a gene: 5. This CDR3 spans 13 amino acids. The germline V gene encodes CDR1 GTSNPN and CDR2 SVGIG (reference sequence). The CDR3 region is CAWSGEGASEAFF. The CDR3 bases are TGTGCCTGGAGTGGCGAGGGGGCATCTGAAGCTTTCTTT.

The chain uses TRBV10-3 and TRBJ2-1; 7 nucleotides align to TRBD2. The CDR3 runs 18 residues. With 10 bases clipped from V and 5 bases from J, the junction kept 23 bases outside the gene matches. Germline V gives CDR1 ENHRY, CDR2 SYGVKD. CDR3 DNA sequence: TGTGCCACCACGGGGGGAGAAGGTCTCGGTTGGGGCCACAATGAGCAGTTCTTC. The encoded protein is CATTGGEGLGWGHNEQFF.